The T cell receptor beta chain described here comes from a study of cytomegalovirus exposure and HLA in healthy donors. Germline V gene data show CDR1 as LNHDA and CDR2 as SQIVND (reference sequence). This CDR3 is 16 amino acids long. With 3 bases clipped from V and 6 bases from J, the junction kept 12 bases outside the gene matches. In the case of this clone: Its antigen is not known.

Study observations and caveats: For most TCR beta V segments, an earlier analysis put the productive rate at about 87% or about 30% of the time.

60 Vbeta and 13 Jbeta primers were used in PCR. The repertoire was sequenced with immunoSEQ multiplex PCR; TCRdb's copy has only in-frame clones and lacks some. The sample contains about 93,000 clones, 82% of which appear only once. This chain links TRBV19 with TRBJ1-2; 8 bases are shared with TRBD1. The receptor's source is a man aged 45 to 65 in good health and CMV-seronegative. Material for sequencing was PBMCs. DNA for the CDR3: TGTGCCAGTAGTATTCCGCCGGAGGCAGGGGGCCATGGCTACACCTTC. This gives the protein CASSIPPEAGGHGYTF.